The 10 T cell receptor beta chains below were found in one sample sequenced in a study of long-term antiretroviral therapy in people with HIV. It was version v3.0 of the immunoSEQ assay that was run at survey level. Measured with immunoSEQ multiplex PCR; TCRdb has only the in-frame clones, and not every one. This table has roughly 12,000 clones, approximately 78% appearing once. Source: unsorted PBMCs, taken 1.2 years after starting antiretroviral therapy. These receptors originate from a man aged 35 to 55 with HIV.

The chain carries TRBV27 and TRBJ1-3; D unclear. Trimming cost V 4 bases and J 5 bases, with 3 bases left between them. CDR1 is MNHEY, CDR2 SMNVEV, per germline (reference sequence). This CDR3 contains 11 residues. In DNA, the CDR3 is TGTGCCAGCAGTTCGAGAAACACCATATATTTT. Residues: CASSSRNTIYF.

This chain connects TRBV2 to TRBJ2-3; 14 bases align to TRBD2. Losses at the gene ends were 6 bases for V and 6 bases for J; bases not matched to a gene: 5. The CDR3 covers 15 residues. The germline V gene encodes CDR1 SNHLY and CDR2 FYNNEI. For the CDR3, the DNA is TGTGCCAGCAGGCCCAGGACTAGCGGGGGGGATACGCAGTATTTT. Encoded protein: CASRPRTSGGDTQYF.

The chain is built from TRBV7-8 and TRBJ1-4; the D is unclear. Germline assignment: CDR1 SGHVS and CDR2 FQNEAQ. With 5 bases removed from V and 0 bases from J, the gap between germline ends came to 10 bases. CDR3 length: 15 residues. CDR3 amino acids: CASSIRGATNEKLFF. For the CDR3, the DNA is TGTGCCAGCAGCATCCGGGGAGCAACTAATGAAAAACTGTTTTTT.

The chain employs TRBV28 and TRBJ1-2; no firm D call. CDR3 length: 14 residues. Germline V gene data show CDR1 as MDHEN and CDR2 as SYDVKM. V gave up 5 bases and J gave up 2 bases, with 12 bases separating them. The CDR3 here is CASSGQNPNYGYTF. CDR3 coding DNA: TGTGCCAGCAGTGGCCAAAATCCGAACTATGGCTACACCTTC.

Only one count was recorded for this clone. V usage is TRBV10-1 and J usage is TRBJ2-7; no reliable D call. The germline gives CDR1 WNHNN, CDR2 SYGVQD (reference sequence). Trimming cost V 0 bases and J 2 bases, with 11 bases left between them. The length of the CDR3 is 15 residues. This CDR3 reads CASSESTGAPYEQYF. The CDR3 DNA sequence: TGCGCCAGCAGTGAGTCGACGGGCGCTCCCTACGAGCAGTACTTC.

This clone was picked up a small number of times. This rearrangement joins TRBV6-1 to TRBJ2-7; TRBD1 matches at 9 bases. Germline lookup yields CDR1 MNHNS and CDR2 SASEGT. Trimming at V came to 6 bases and at J to 4 bases, leaving 4 bases not matched to a gene. This CDR3 spans 13 amino acids. Here the CDR3 DNA reads TGTGCCAGCAGGGCCGGACAGGGGTACGAGCAGTACTTC. Its protein product is CASRAGQGYEQYF.

The gene calls are TRBV30 and TRBJ1-1; 7 nucleotides match TRBD1. The CDR3 consists of 17 residues. Germline CDR1 and CDR2: GTSNPN and SVGIG (reference sequence). The ends lost 2 bases at V and 4 bases at J; junction bases unmatched: 16. CDR3 amino acids: CAWSLNSWKQGRTEAFF. CDR3 nucleotide sequence: TGTGCCTGGAGTCTAAACAGTTGGAAACAGGGGCGCACTGAAGCTTTCTTT.

The CDR3 region has the DNA TGTGCCTGGAGTGTAGGAGAGGAAGAGACCCAGTACTTC. Translation: CAWSVGEEETQYF. The chain is built from TRBV30 and TRBJ2-5, with D unclear. CDR3 length equals 13 residues. V shed 0 bases and J shed 3 bases, with 8 bases lying between them. From germline, CDR1 is GTSNPN and CDR2 SVGIG (reference sequence). Using reference TRBV30 and TRBJ2-5 for the parts outside the CDR3, the full variable domain is SQTIHQWPATLVQPVGSPLSLECTVEGTSNPNLYWYRQAAGRGLQLLFYSVGIGQISSEVPQNLSASRPQDRQFILSSKKLLLSDSGFYLCAWSVGEEETQYFGPGTRLLVL.

J is TRBJ1-1 and V is TRBV9; the D gene is possibly TRBD1 (6 bases). CDR3 length: 17 amino acids. V lost 0 bases and J lost 12, with 27 bases in between. The germline gives CDR1 SGDLS, CDR2 YYNGEE. For the CDR3, the DNA is TGTGCCAGCAGCGTAGTCCACCTGAGGCGGGCAGGGGATTGCCCTTTCTTT. Translating gives CASSVVHLRRAGDCPFF.

This sequence joins TRBV4-3 and TRBJ1-6; D gene unclear. The CDR3 length is 15 residues. CDR1 and CDR2 from the germline V gene are LGHNA and YSLEER. The V end lost 1 base, the J end lost 7 bases, and 11 bases lay between the germline ends. CDR3 sequence: CASSQGIVLNSPLHF. The DNA for the CDR3 is TGCGCCAGCAGCCAAGGAATAGTCCTGAATTCACCCCTCCACTTT.